This TCR beta chain came from a study of regulatory T cells in long-lasting Graves disease. This clonotype was detected many times. The germline V and J ends were trimmed by 0 bases and 6 bases, with 15 bases remaining between them. Germline CDR1 and CDR2: DFQATT and SNEGSKA (reference sequence). This CDR3 contains 14 residues. For TCR beta, libraries came from iRepertoire HTBI primers and Arm-PCR of CDR3 regions. Each CDR3 protein is one row after TCRdb ran MiXCR on the multiplex PCR reads. This sample has around 450,000 distinct CDR3 sequences; about 15% occur once, and the top ten carry over 15%. Noted time point: newly diagnosed GD, antithyroid drugs for less than 3 months. The TCR library was made from RNA extracted from PBMCs. The guidelines of the American Thyroid Association were the basis for diagnosing Graves' disease. All patients originated from an endocrinology department located in Xi'an, China.

The same specimen was also included in a second study, on T cells in Graves' hyperthyroidism and ophthalmopathy. That publication notes: First-round RT-PCR of the TCR CDR3 relied on the HTBI primer set.

The sequencing here drew on peripheral blood mononuclear cells (PBMCs), taken at new diagnosis, from a patient treated with antithyroid drugs. The sequence came from a woman in her twenties or thirties with Graves disease. The chain uses TRBV20-1 and TRBJ2-7, with D perhaps being TRBD1 or TRBD2 (5 bases each). The CDR3 sequence: CSARDRHLGGEQYF. The CDR3 DNA sequence: TGCAGTGCTAGAGATAGACATCTTGGGGGCGAGCAGTACTTC.